The clone carrying this T cell receptor (beta chain) was seen a handful of times. One entry per CDR3 protein results from TCRdb running MiXCR on the RT-PCR reads. The sample holds 150,000 to 200,000 distinct CDR3 sequences, less than 15% seen once. The germline V gene encodes CDR1 LGHNA and CDR2 YSLEER. This CDR3 is built from 15 residues. With V trimmed by 1 base and J by 6 bases, 7 bases remained unmatched. This record belongs to a study of response to subunit inactivated influenza vaccine. The sample was also reused in another study, on T cells expressing NK-cell markers. As that study records: Template switching by 5'RACE with UMIs generated the TCR beta cDNA.

This chain links TRBV4-3 with TRBJ1-2; TRBD1 aligns across 8 bases. The TCR originated in a man in his fifties or sixties who received an inactivated influenza vaccine. Sample: CD8+ T cells sorted from PBMCs, taken roughly 12 days after vaccination. The CDR3 protein is CASSQVAGGSDGYTF. In nucleotides, the CDR3 is TGCGCCAGCAGCCAAGTGGCAGGGGGCAGCGATGGCTACACCTTC.